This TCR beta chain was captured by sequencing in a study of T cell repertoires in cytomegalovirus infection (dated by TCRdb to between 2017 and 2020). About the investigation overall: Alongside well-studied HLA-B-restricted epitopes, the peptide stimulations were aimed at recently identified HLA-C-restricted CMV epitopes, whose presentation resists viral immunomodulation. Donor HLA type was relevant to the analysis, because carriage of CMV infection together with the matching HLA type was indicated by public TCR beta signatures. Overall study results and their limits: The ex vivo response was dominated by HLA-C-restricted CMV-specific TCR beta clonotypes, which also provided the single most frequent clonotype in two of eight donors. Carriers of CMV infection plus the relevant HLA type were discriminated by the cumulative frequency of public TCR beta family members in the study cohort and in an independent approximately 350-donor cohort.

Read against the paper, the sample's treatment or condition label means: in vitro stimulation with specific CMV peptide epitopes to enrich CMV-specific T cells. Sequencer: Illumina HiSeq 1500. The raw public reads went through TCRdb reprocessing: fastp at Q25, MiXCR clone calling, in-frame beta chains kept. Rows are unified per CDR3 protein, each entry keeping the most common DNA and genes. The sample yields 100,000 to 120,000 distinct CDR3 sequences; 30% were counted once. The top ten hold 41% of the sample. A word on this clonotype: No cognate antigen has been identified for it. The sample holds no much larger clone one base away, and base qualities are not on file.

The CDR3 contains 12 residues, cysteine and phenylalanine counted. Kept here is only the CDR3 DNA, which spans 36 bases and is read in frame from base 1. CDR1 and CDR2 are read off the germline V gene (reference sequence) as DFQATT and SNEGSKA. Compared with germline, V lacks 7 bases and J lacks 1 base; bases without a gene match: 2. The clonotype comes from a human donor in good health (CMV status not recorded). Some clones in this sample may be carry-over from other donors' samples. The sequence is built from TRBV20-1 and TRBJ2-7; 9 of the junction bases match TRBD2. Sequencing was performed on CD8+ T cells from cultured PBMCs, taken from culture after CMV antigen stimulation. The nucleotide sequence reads TGCAGTGGCGGGGGGGGTTCCTACGAGCAGTACTTC. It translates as CSGGGGSYEQYF.